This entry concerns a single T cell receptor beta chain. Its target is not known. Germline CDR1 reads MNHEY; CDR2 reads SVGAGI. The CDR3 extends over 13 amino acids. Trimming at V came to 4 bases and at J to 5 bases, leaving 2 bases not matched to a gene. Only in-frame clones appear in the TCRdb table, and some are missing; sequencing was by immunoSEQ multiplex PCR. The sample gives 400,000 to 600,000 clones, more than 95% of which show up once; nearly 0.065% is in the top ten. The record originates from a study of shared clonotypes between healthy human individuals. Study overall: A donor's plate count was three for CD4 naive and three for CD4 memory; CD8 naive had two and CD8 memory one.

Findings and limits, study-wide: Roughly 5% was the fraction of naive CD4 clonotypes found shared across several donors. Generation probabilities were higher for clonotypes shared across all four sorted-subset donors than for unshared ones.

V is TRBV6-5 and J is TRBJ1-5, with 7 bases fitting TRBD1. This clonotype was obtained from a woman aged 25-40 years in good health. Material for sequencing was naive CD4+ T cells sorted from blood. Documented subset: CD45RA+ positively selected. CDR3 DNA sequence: TGTGCCAGCAGTTCCCAGGGGGATCAGCCCCAGCATTTT. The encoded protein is CASSSQGDQPQHF.